This TCR beta chain emerged from a study of human T cells and chemical hapten exposure. Study findings and constraints: Counts of TCRs expanded at PT1 correlated positively with patch test score. After DPC sensitization, TCRs above 1 in 1000 frequency showed no change.

Time point noted: pre-sensitization, week 0. Treatment noted: therapeutic diphenylcyclopropenone sensitization with weekly scalp DPC. For the library, individual cDNA molecules each received unique molecular identifiers. Original processing notes: Samples held a median of approximately 96,000 TCRs, range roughly 20,000–700,000. TCRdb called the RACE reads again in MiXCR, with one record for every CDR3 protein. None of the V and J calls come from the authors' own analysis; TCRdb made them. This sample has about 68,000 distinct CDR3 sequences; 10% to 11% occur once, and the top ten carry 5% to 5.5%. As to this clonotype: Antigen specificity is unknown.

Germline V gene data show CDR1 as DFQATT and CDR2 as SNEGSKA (reference sequence). With V trimmed by 5 bases and J by 1 base, 8 bases remained unmatched. This CDR3 contains 15 residues. The chain recombines TRBV20-1 with TRBJ2-7; TRBD2 agrees at 10 bases. The sample in question was whole blood, obtained in connection with sensitization to the hapten diphenylcyclopropenone (DPC). The source of this sequence is a woman between 50 and 59 years old with alopecia areata. Some clones in this sample may be carry-over from other donors' samples. The CDR3 DNA is TGCAGTGCTGGGACTAGCGCCGGGGGTTCCTACGAGCAGTACTTC. It specifies CSAGTSAGGSYEQYF.